Listed here is a single T cell receptor beta chain. This sample is drawn from a study of identical twins. Using its own MiXCR run on the 5' RACE reads, TCRdb lists one record per CDR3 protein. The repertoire holds 500,000 or so distinct CDR3 sequences, approximately 14% seen once, with about 0.97% in the top ten. V lost 6 bases and J lost 5; bases outside the gene matches: 12. From germline, CDR1 is MDHEN and CDR2 SYDVKM. The CDR3 has 16 residues. These data were also reused for a study on yellow fever vaccine responses in identical twins.

The source of this sequence is a woman in her late teens or twenties in good health. Sequencing used CD4+ T cells sorted from blood. The chain joins TRBV28 to TRBJ2-3; 9 bases align to TRBD2. The DNA for the CDR3 is TGTGCCAGCAGGGGCGGGGGGGCCATATCGGGAGATACGCAGTATTTT. It specifies CASRGGGAISGDTQYF.